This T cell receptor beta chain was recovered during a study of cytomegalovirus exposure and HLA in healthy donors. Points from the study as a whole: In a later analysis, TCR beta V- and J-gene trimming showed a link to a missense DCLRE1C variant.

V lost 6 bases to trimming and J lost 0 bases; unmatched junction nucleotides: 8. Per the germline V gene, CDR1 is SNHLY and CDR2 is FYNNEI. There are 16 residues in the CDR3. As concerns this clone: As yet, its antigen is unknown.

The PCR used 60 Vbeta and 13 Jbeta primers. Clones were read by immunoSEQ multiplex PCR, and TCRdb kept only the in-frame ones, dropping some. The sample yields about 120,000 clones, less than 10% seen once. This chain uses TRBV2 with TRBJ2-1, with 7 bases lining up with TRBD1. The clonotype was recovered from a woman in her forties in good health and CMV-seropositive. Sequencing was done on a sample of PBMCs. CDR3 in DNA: TGTGCCAGCAGGGACCTTACAGGGGTCTCCTACAATGAGCAGTTCTTC. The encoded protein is CASRDLTGVSYNEQFF.